The 15 T cell receptor beta chains presented below share a single source sample, sequenced in a study of blood T cell repertoires in COVID-19. Data came from immunoSEQ multiplex PCR; TCRdb stores just in-frame clones and leaves some out. The sample holds around 200,000 clones, over 80% seen once. What was sequenced was PBMCs or T cells enriched from blood (not recorded which). The receptors originated from a man aged 25 to 45 who had recovered from COVID-19.

The chain couples TRBV2 to TRBJ2-7, with D uncertain. V shed 8 bases and J shed 3 bases, with 14 bases lying between them. Looked up from germline, CDR1 is SNHLY and CDR2 is FYNNEI. The CDR3 has 13 residues. The CDR3 DNA sequence: TGTGCCAGCGGGTACAGCCTTCTCTACGAGCAGTACTTC. It specifies CASGYSLLYEQYF.

The rearrangement links TRBV6-5 to TRBJ2-1; TRBD2 matches 10 bases. The CDR3 is 16 amino acids. Germline V gene lookup returns CDR1 MNHEY and CDR2 SVGAGI. With V trimmed by 2 bases and J by 5 bases, 6 bases remained unmatched. CDR3 in amino acids: CASSYLSTSGHNEQFF. The CDR3 bases are TGTGCCAGCAGTTACCTTTCGACTAGCGGGCACAATGAGCAGTTCTTC.

This rearrangement joins TRBV4-1 to TRBJ2-1; D may be TRBD2 (5 bases). Germline values: CDR1 MGHRA, CDR2 YSYEKL. The CDR3 consists of 16 residues. V shed 1 base and J shed 4 bases, with 14 bases lying between them. For the CDR3, the DNA is TGCGCCAGCAGCCAAGTATACGGGAACACTTACAATGAGCAGTTCTTC. Its protein product is CASSQVYGNTYNEQFF.

The rearrangement joins TRBV5-1 to TRBJ1-2; a possible D gene is TRBD1 (5 bases). Germline V gene sequence: CDR1 SGHRS, CDR2 YFSETQ. Trimming took off 4 bases at V and 7 bases at J, with 17 bases between the two ends. The CDR3 totals 14 residues. CDR3 sequence: CASSPMSGVGGYTF. In nucleotides, the CDR3 is TGCGCCAGCAGCCCAATGTCGGGGGTAGGTGGCTACACCTTC.

This chain joins TRBV11-2 and TRBJ1-2; 12 bases are shared with TRBD1. Germline V gene data show CDR1 as SGHAT and CDR2 as FQNNGV. The junction had 13 bases not matched to a gene; V was cut back by 5 bases and J by 6 bases. CDR3 size: 17 residues. Written as DNA, the CDR3 is TGTGCCAGCAGCCCCGACCCGGGACAGGGGGCCACTCATGGCTACACCTTC. It yields the protein CASSPDPGQGATHGYTF.

This chain uses TRBV2 with TRBJ2-2, with D possibly matching TRBD1 (6 bases). V dropped 7 bases and J dropped 6 bases, with 15 bases sitting between them. The CDR3 has 14 amino acids. Germline V CDR1 and CDR2: SNHLY, FYNNEI. CDR3 loop: CASIGSTGPGELFF. The CDR3 region has the DNA TGTGCCAGCATAGGGAGCACAGGGCCCGGGGAGCTGTTTTTT.

V and J are TRBV7-8 and TRBJ2-1, with a tentative D call TRBD1 (6 bases). Germline V gives CDR1 SGHVS, CDR2 FQNEAQ. This CDR3 contains 16 residues. The germline V and J ends were trimmed by 5 bases and 6 bases, with 20 bases remaining between them. In DNA, the CDR3 is TGTGCCAGCAGCCGACAGGTCTTGTCTTCTCGCAATGAGCAGTTCTTC. It translates to CASSRQVLSSRNEQFF.

The genes are TRBV9 and TRBJ1-6; TRBD1 matches 7 bases. The length of the CDR3 is 16 residues. From germline, CDR1 is SGDLS and CDR2 YYNGEE. V was clipped by 3 bases and J by 7 bases; unmatched bases: 10. The CDR3 sequence is CASSATRTGPNSPLHF. The CDR3 DNA reads TGTGCCAGCAGCGCCACCCGGACAGGCCCAAATTCACCCCTCCACTTT.

The V call is TRBV2, the J call TRBJ2-4; TRBD1 is a possible D gene (5 bases). From germline, CDR1 is SNHLY and CDR2 FYNNEI. Deletions cut 1 base from V and 7 bases from J, with 14 bases between. CDR3 length: 15 residues. The CDR3 loop reads CASSEEQQGANIQYF. The DNA for the CDR3 is TGTGCCAGCAGTGAAGAACAGCAGGGCGCGAACATTCAGTACTTC.

The genes are TRBV29-1 and TRBJ1-1, with TRBD1 matching 8 bases. Trimming at V came to 6 bases and at J to 0 bases, leaving 3 bases not matched to a gene. Germline CDR1 is SQVTM and CDR2 is ANQGSEA. The CDR3 contains 13 residues. CDR3 nucleotide sequence: TGCAGCGTCCGGGGACAGGTGAACACTGAAGCTTTCTTT. Its protein product is CSVRGQVNTEAFF.

This chain connects TRBV6-2 or TRBV6-3 to TRBJ2-7, with 9 bases that match TRBD1. This CDR3 has 15 amino acids. J was trimmed by 1 base and V by 5 bases; bases with no gene match: 6. Germline V gene data show CDR1 as MNHEY and CDR2 as SVGEGT. Here the CDR3 DNA reads TGTGCCAGCAGTGGGGGACAGGGAAATTCCTACGAGCAGTACTTC. Amino acid sequence: CASSGGQGNSYEQYF.

This chain joins TRBV7-2 and TRBJ1-5; a weak D match, TRBD1 (6 bases). Between the trimmed V and J ends, which lost 4 bases and 4 bases, there was a span of 14 bases. There are 15 residues in the CDR3. Per the germline V gene, CDR1 is SGHTA and CDR2 is FQGNSA. CDR3 loop: CASSSQPGQNQPQHF. The DNA for the CDR3 is TGTGCCAGCAGCTCTCAACCCGGACAGAATCAGCCCCAGCATTTT.

The chain combines TRBV4-1 with TRBJ2-1, with 11 bases aligning to TRBD2. The CDR3 is 16 amino acids. Germline V lookup: CDR1 MGHRA, CDR2 YSYEKL. With V trimmed by 4 bases and J by 1 base, 3 bases remained unmatched. CDR3 bases: TGCGCCAGCAGCCGTTTAGCGGGGGGGTCCTACAATGAGCAGTTCTTC. Its protein product is CASSRLAGGSYNEQFF.

V usage is TRBV19 and J usage is TRBJ1-5; the D gene is possibly TRBD1 (6 bases). V lost 5 bases to trimming and J lost 0 bases, with 11 bases between them. The CDR3 is 15 residues long. Per germline, CDR1 LNHDA and CDR2 SQIVND (reference sequence). In DNA form, the CDR3 reads TGTGCCAGTAGTTTCGGACAGACTAGCAATCAGCCCCAGCATTTT. It is translated as CASSFGQTSNQPQHF.

This clone appeared a single time. This rearrangement joins TRBV14 to TRBJ2-7; TRBD2 matches 7 bases. CDR3 length: 16 amino acids. V shed 3 bases and J 4 bases; nucleotides not matched to a gene: 12. Germline CDR1 and CDR2: SGHDN and FVKESK. CDR3 protein: CASSQGTTSVLYEQYF. CDR3 nucleotides: TGTGCCAGCAGCCAGGGGACTACCTCAGTACTATACGAGCAGTACTTC.